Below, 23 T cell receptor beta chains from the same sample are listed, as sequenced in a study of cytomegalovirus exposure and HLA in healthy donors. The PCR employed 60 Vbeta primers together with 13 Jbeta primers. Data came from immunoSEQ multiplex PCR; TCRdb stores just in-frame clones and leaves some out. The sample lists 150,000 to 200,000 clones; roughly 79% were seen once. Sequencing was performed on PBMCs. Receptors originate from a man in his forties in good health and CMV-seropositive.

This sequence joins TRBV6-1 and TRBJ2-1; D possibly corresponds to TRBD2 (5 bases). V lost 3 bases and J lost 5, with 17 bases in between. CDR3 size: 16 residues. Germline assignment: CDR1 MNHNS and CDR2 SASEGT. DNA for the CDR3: TGTGCCAGCAGTGAGATGTCGTCTAGCTGGGACAATGAGCAGTTCTTC. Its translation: CASSEMSSSWDNEQFF.

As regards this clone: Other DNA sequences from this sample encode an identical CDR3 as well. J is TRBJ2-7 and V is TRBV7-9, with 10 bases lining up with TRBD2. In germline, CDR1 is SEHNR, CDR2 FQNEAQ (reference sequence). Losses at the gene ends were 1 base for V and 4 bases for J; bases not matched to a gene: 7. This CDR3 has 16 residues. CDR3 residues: CASSLGLAGGSYEQYF. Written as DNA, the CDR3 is TGTGCCAGCAGCTTAGGACTAGCGGGCGGTTCTTACGAGCAGTACTTC. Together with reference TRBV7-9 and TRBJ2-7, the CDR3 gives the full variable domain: DTGVSQNPRHKITKRGQNVTFRCDPISEHNRLYWYRQTLGQGPEFLTYFQNEAQLEKSRLLSDRFSAERPKGSFSTLEIQRTEQGDSAMYLCASSLGLAGGSYEQYFGPGTRLTVT.

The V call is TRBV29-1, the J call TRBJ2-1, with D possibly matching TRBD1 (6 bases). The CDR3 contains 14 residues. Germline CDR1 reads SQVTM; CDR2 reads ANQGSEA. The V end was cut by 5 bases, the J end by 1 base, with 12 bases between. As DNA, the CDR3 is TGCAGCGTTAGCCAAACAGGGTCCTACAATGAGCAGTTCTTC. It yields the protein CSVSQTGSYNEQFF.

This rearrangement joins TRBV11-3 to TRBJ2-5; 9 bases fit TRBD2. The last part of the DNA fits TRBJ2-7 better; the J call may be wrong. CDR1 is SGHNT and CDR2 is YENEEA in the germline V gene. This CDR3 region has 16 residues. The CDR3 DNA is TGTGCCAGCAGCTTAGGTCTCGTTGCGGGAGGGATCGAGCAGTACTTC. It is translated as CASSLGLVAGGIEQYF.

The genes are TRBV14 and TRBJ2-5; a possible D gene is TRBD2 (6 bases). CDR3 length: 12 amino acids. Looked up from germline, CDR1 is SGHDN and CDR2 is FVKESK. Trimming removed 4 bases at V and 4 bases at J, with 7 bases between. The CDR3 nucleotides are TGTGCCAGCAGCCGGAGGGTAGAGACCCAGTACTTC. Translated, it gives CASSRRVETQYF. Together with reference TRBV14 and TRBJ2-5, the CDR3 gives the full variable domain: EAGVTQFPSHSVIEKGQTVTLRCDPISGHDNLYWYRRVMGKEIKFLLHFVKESKQDESGMPNNRFLAERTGGTYSTLKVQPAELEDSGVYFCASSRRVETQYFGPGTRLLVL.

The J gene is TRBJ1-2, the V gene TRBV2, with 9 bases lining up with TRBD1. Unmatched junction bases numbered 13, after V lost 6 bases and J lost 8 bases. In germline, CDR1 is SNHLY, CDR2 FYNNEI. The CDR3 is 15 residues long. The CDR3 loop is CASRKDRGGREGYTF. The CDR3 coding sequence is TGTGCCAGCAGAAAGGACAGGGGTGGACGGGAGGGCTACACCTTC.

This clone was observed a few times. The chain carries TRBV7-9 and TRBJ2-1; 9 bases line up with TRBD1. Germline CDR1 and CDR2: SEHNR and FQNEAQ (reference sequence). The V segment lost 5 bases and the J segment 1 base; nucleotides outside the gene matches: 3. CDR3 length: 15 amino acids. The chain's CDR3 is CASSLGQGSYNEQFF. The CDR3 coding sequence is TGTGCCAGCAGCCTGGGACAGGGATCCTACAATGAGCAGTTCTTC.

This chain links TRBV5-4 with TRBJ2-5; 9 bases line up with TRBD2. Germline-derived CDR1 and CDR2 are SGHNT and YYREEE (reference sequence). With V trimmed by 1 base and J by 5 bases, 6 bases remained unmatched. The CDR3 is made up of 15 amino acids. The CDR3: CASSLKAGGRETQYF. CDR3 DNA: TGTGCCAGCAGCTTGAAGGCGGGAGGGCGGGAGACCCAGTACTTC.

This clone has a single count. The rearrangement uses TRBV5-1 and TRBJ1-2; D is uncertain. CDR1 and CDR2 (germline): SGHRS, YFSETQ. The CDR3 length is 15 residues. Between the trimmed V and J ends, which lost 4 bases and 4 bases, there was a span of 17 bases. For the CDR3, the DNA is TGCGCCAGCAGCCTAGGGCCAGACGCGGGCTATGGCTACACCTTC. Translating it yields CASSLGPDAGYGYTF.

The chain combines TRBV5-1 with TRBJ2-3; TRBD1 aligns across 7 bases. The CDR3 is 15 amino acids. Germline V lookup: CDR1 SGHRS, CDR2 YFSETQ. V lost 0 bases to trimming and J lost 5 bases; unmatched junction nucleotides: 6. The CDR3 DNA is TGCGCCAGCAGCTTGGATAACAGGGGTGGAGATACGCAGTATTTT. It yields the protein CASSLDNRGGDTQYF.

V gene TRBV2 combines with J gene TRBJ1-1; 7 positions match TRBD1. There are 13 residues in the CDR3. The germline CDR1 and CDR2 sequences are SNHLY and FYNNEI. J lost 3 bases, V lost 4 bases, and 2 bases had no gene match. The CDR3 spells CASSADRDTEAFF. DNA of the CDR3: TGTGCCAGCAGTGCCGACAGGGACACTGAAGCTTTCTTT.

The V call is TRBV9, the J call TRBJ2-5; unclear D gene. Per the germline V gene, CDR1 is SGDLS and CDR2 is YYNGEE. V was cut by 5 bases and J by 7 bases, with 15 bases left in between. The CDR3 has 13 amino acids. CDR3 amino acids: CASSMGPSGTQYF. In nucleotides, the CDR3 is TGTGCCAGCAGTATGGGTCCGTCAGGGACCCAGTACTTC.

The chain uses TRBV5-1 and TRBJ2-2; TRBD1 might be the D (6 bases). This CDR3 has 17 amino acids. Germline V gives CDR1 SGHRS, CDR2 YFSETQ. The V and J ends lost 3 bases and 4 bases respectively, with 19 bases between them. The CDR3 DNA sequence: TGCGCCAGCAGCTCTCTTCAGGGGACGGGGCGCACCGGGGAGCTGTTTTTT. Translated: CASSSLQGTGRTGELFF.

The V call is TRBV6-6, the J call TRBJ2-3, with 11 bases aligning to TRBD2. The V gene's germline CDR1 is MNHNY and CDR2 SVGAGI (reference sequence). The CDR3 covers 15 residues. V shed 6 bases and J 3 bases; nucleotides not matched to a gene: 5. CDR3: CASRPGLADTDTQYF. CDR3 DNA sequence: TGTGCCAGCAGGCCGGGACTAGCGGATACAGATACGCAGTATTTT.

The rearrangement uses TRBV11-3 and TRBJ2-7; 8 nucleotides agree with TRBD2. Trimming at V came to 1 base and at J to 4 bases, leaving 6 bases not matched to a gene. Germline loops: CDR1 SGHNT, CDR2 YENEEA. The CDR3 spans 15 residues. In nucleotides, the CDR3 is TGTGCCAGCAGCTTAGTTAGCGGGACCCTATACGAGCAGTACTTC. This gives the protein CASSLVSGTLYEQYF.

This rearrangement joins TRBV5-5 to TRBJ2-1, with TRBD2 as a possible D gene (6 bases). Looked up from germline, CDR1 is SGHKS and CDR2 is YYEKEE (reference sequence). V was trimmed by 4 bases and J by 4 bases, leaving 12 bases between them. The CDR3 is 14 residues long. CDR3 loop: CASSLGGPYNEQFF. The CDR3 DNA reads TGTGCCAGCAGCCTCGGGGGACCTTACAATGAGCAGTTCTTC.

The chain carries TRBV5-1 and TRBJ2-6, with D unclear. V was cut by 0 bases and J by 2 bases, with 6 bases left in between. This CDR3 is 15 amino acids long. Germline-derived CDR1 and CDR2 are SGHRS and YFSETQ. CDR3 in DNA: TGCGCCAGCAGCTTGGGGCCCACTGGGGCCAACGTCCTGACTTTC. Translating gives CASSLGPTGANVLTF. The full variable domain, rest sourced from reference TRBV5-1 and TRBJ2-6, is KAGVTQTPRYLIKTRGQQVTLSCSPISGHRSVSWYQQTPGQGLQFLFEYFSETQRNKGNFPGRFSGRQFSNSRSEMNVSTLELGDSALYLCASSLGPTGANVLTFGAGSRLTVL.

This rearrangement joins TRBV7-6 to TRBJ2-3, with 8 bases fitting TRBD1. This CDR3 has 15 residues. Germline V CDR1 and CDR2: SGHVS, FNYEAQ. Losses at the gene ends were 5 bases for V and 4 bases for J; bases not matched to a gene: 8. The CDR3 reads CASSGYRGSSDTQYF. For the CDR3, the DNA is TGTGCCAGCAGCGGCTACAGGGGGTCTTCAGATACGCAGTATTTT.

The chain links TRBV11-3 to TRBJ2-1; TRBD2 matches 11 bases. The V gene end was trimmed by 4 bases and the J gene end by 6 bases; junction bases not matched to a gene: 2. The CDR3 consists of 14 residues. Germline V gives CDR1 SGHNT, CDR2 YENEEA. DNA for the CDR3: TGTGCCAGCAGCTCTAGCGGGAGGTTCAATGAGCAGTTCTTC. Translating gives CASSSSGRFNEQFF.

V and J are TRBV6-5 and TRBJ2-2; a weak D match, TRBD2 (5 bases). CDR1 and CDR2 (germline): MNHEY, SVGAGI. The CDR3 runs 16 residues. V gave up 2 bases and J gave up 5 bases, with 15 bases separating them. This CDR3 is CASSYEASPSTGELFF. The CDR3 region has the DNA TGTGCCAGCAGTTACGAGGCTAGCCCCTCGACCGGGGAGCTGTTTTTT.

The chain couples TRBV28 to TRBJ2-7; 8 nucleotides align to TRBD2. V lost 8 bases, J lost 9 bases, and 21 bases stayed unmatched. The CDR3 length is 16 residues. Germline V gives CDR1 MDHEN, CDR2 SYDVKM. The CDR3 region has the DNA TGTGCCAGCCCACCTTTGGGAGCGGGAGAAAGAAACGCGCAGTACTTC. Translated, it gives CASPPLGAGERNAQYF.

The DNA of the CDR3 is TGTGCCAGCAGCCCAGCCAGGGATCGAAACTATGGCTACACCTTC. It specifies CASSPARDRNYGYTF. The J gene is TRBJ1-2, the V gene TRBV27, with D perhaps matching TRBD1 (5 bases). The germline gives CDR1 MNHEY, CDR2 SMNVEV (reference sequence). The V end was cut by 6 bases, the J end by 2 bases, with 16 bases between. CDR3 length equals 15 residues.

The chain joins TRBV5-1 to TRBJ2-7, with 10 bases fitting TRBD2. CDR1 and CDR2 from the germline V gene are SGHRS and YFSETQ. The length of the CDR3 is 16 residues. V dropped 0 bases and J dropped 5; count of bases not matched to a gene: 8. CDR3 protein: CASSLVVRTSGNEQYF. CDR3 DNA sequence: TGCGCCAGCAGCTTGGTAGTAAGGACTAGCGGCAACGAGCAGTACTTC.